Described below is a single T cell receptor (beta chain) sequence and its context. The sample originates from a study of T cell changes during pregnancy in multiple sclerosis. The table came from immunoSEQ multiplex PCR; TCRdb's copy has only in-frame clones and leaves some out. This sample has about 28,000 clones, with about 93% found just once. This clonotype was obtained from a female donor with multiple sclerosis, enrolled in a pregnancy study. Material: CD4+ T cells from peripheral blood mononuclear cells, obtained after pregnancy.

DNA for the CDR3: TGTGCCAGCAGCTTAACTGAGAATCAGCCCCAGCATTTT. Protein: CASSLTENQPQHF. The rearrangement uses TRBV7-9 and TRBJ1-5, with unresolved D. V was cut by 2 bases and J by 4 bases, with 6 bases left in between. Germline CDR1 is SEHNR and CDR2 is FQNEAQ (reference sequence). The CDR3 runs 13 residues. The full variable domain, rest sourced from reference TRBV7-9 and TRBJ1-5, is DTGVSQNPRHKITKRGQNVTFRCDPISEHNRLYWYRQTLGQGPEFLTYFQNEAQLEKSRLLSDRFSAERPKGSFSTLEIQRTEQGDSAMYLCASSLTENQPQHFGDGTRLSIL.